This T cell receptor beta chain was observed in a study of blood T cell repertoires in COVID-19. Study-wide context: Sites in the United States, Italy and Spain provided acute and convalescent COVID-19 samples. T cells, B-cell-depleted T cells, or PBMCs supplied cDNA or gDNA.

The data were produced by immunoSEQ multiplex PCR, yet TCRdb's version contains in-frame clones alone and is incomplete. The sample shows around 140,000 clones, around 86% of them seen only once. CDR3 length: 14 amino acids. Trimming cost V 5 bases and J 1 base, with 8 bases left between them. Germline V lookup: CDR1 MDHEN, CDR2 SYDVKM. The receptor was derived from a woman between 55 and 75 years old with active or convalescent COVID-19. The chain has TRBV28 and TRBJ1-4; D gene uncertain. Sequenced input: peripheral blood. The CDR3 here is CASSNGVTNEKLFF. The CDR3 nucleotides are TGTGCCAGCAGTAACGGGGTAACTAATGAAAAACTGTTTTTT.